The present entry profiles one TCR beta chain with its context. Per the study methods: Using reference gene primer amplification, nucleated cell counts were estimated. The protocol was immunoSEQ multiplex PCR, while the TCRdb copy is restricted to in-frame clones and leaves out a portion. V and J calls and clone size come straight from that table; D and trimming were deduced from the DNA. The profile shows about 480,000 clones, approximately 89% of them singletons. Enrolment of Seattle patients took place during active infection, and they were followed longitudinally. The data belong to a study of blood T cell repertoires in COVID-19. About the study: Sites in the United States, Italy and Spain provided acute and convalescent COVID-19 samples. PBMCs, B-cell-depleted T cells, or T cells were the source of the cDNA or gDNA that made up the material.

There are 13 residues in the CDR3. Trimming took 1 base from V and 6 from J, leaving 9 bases between them. Germline V lookup: CDR1 MGHRA, CDR2 YSYEKL. Sequencing used peripheral blood. The sequence came from a woman aged 45-65 years with COVID-19, enrolled during active disease. V and J are TRBV4-1 and TRBJ1-1; D unresolved. The CDR3 coding sequence is TGCGCCAGCAGCCAAGGTAACATTCCTGAAGCTTTCTTT. Its translation is CASSQGNIPEAFF.